Below are 10 T cell receptor beta chains sequenced from a single sample in a study of T-cell memory formation after mild COVID-19. TCRdb called the 5' RACE reads again in MiXCR, with one record for every CDR3 protein. The sample holds 470,000 or so distinct CDR3 sequences, about 20% seen once. The specimen was PBMCs or a T cell subset sorted from them (not recorded which). These receptors were collected from an adult woman who had mild COVID-19 (a few samples of this study predate the infection). Cell type and time point are not known.

Only a few counts were recorded for this clonotype. V and J are TRBV7-9 and TRBJ1-6, with 9 positions matching TRBD1. The CDR3 totals 15 residues. The germline V gene has CDR1 SEHNR and CDR2 FQNEAQ (reference sequence). V trimming: 5 bases; J trimming: 11 bases; junction bases outside the gene matches: 10. DNA of the CDR3: TGTGCCAGCAGCCCTCGGGGGACAGGGTTGCCACCCCTCCACTTT. It specifies CASSPRGTGLPPLHF.

V and J are TRBV20-1 and TRBJ1-2; D ambiguous. Trimming cost V 1 base and J 3 bases, with 12 bases left between them. CDR3 length: 14 amino acids. The germline V gene has CDR1 DFQATT and CDR2 SNEGSKA (reference sequence). In nucleotides, the CDR3 is TGCAGTGCTAGAGTCCCAGGTTCCGACTATGGCTACACCTTC. This encodes CSARVPGSDYGYTF.

The chain joins TRBV2 to TRBJ2-5; 12 nucleotides match TRBD2. The CDR3 extends over 15 amino acids. CDR1 is SNHLY, CDR2 FYNNEI, per germline. V gave up 6 bases and J gave up 2 bases; unmatched junction bases: 4. The CDR3: CASRRTSGKQETQYF. CDR3 nucleotides: TGTGCCAGCAGAAGGACTAGCGGGAAACAAGAGACCCAGTACTTC.

The chain recombines TRBV6-6 with TRBJ2-7; 11 positions agree with TRBD2. Germline loops: CDR1 MNHNY, CDR2 SVGAGI (reference sequence). V was pared by 2 bases and J by 2 bases, with 5 bases of the junction left unmatched. This CDR3 region has 16 residues. As DNA, the CDR3 is TGTGCCAGCAGTTACCCTGGACTAGCGGGCGCCTACGAGCAGTACTTC. Its protein is CASSYPGLAGAYEQYF.

The chain is built from TRBV7-2 and TRBJ1-6; 11 positions match TRBD1. The CDR3 totals 14 residues. The germline gives CDR1 SGHTA, CDR2 FQGNSA. V was pared by 5 bases and J by 11 bases, with 5 bases of the junction left unmatched. In DNA, the CDR3 is TGTGCCAGCAGCCCCCGGGACAGGGGGACACCCCTCCACTTT. This codes for CASSPRDRGTPLHF.

This clonotype was seen more than once but under ten times. This chain uses TRBV20-1 with TRBJ2-1; D gene ambiguous. With 0 bases removed from V and 5 bases from J, the gap between germline ends came to 2 bases. The CDR3 totals 11 residues. The germline gives CDR1 DFQATT, CDR2 SNEGSKA (reference sequence). CDR3 DNA: TGCAGTGCTAGAGACCACAATGAGCAGTTCTTC. This gives the protein CSARDHNEQFF.

The chain recombines TRBV5-4 with TRBJ2-5, with TRBD1 as a possible D gene (6 bases). There are 16 residues in the CDR3. Trimming stripped 4 bases from V and 3 bases from J, with 19 bases between. Germline values: CDR1 SGHNT, CDR2 YYREEE (reference sequence). Here the CDR3 reads CASSAPAEAGEETQYF. For the CDR3, the DNA is TGTGCCAGCAGCGCCCCGGCCGAGGCAGGGGAAGAGACCCAGTACTTC.

This clonotype was counted ten times or more. The chain joins TRBV29-1 to TRBJ2-1; D is perhaps TRBD1 (6 bases). Germline V gene data show CDR1 as SQVTM and CDR2 as ANQGSEA. The length of the CDR3 is 14 residues. Trimming stripped 3 bases from V and 4 bases from J, with 13 bases between. CDR3 nucleotide sequence: TGCAGCGTTGAGGGAATGGACAGATACAATGAGCAGTTCTTC. Its protein is CSVEGMDRYNEQFF.

The gene calls are TRBV4-1 and TRBJ1-1; D remains ambiguous. V was trimmed by 2 bases and J by 1 base, leaving 17 bases between them. The CDR3 spans 17 residues. Germline V lookup: CDR1 MGHRA, CDR2 YSYEKL. CDR3 loop: CASSQLVSGIGNTEAFF. DNA of the CDR3: TGCGCCAGCAGCCAATTGGTCTCGGGCATTGGGAACACTGAAGCTTTCTTT.

The chain joins TRBV7-9 to TRBJ1-6; D gene ambiguous. Germline lookup yields CDR1 SEHNR and CDR2 FQNEAQ (reference sequence). V was shortened by 4 bases and J by 7 bases, with 14 bases between the two germline ends. This CDR3 has 15 residues. The DNA of the CDR3 is TGTGCCAGCAGCTCGGGAGTGCTCGGAAATTCACCCCTCCACTTT. Protein sequence: CASSSGVLGNSPLHF.